Listed below are T cell receptor beta chains from one sample, sequenced in a study of T-cell memory formation after mild COVID-19. TCRdb reprocessed the 5' RACE reads via MiXCR and lists one record per CDR3 protein. This table has just over 150,000 distinct CDR3 sequences, about 28% appearing once. Sequenced sample: PBMCs or a T cell subset sorted from them (not recorded which). All receptors come from an adult woman who had mild COVID-19 (a few samples of this study predate the infection). Cell type and time point are not known. CDR3s include the opening cysteine and the closing phenylalanine or tryptophan. Each record gives: D gene, V gene, clone size, J gene, CDR3 protein, CDR3 DNA. The D gene is left open where the match is weak. The size of a clone is reported for some rows only, either as once, few or many, or as a class for expanded clones.

.	TRBV3-1	.	TRBJ1-6	CASSRPAAGGTLHF	TGTGCCAGCAGCCGGCCCGCGGCCGGGGGGACCCTCCACTTT
TRBD1	TRBV7-8	few	TRBJ2-7	CASSPNPGQGYEQYF	TGTGCCAGCAGCCCCAACCCGGGACAGGGTTACGAGCAGTACTTC
.	TRBV7-2	few	TRBJ2-1	CASSPRSGYNEQFF	TGTGCCAGCAGCCCCCGCAGCGGTTACAATGAGCAGTTCTTC
.	TRBV20-1	.	TRBJ2-7	CSATGFRFYEQYF	TGCAGTGCTACTGGGTTTCGGTTCTACGAGCAGTACTTC
TRBD1	TRBV30	.	TRBJ1-1	CAWMTRGLGTEAFF	TGTGCCTGGATGACAAGGGGGCTAGGCACTGAAGCTTTCTTT
.	TRBV20-1	few	TRBJ2-4	CSAPRSLEPKNIQYF	TGCAGTGCGCCTCGGAGTTTGGAGCCCAAAAACATTCAGTACTTC
.	TRBV12-3/TRBV12-4	.	TRBJ2-7	CASSFGRSYEQYF	TGTGCCAGCAGTTTTGGACGGTCCTACGAGCAGTACTTC
.	TRBV2	.	TRBJ1-1	CASSEVQGVAEAFF	TGTGCCAGCAGTGAAGTCCAGGGCGTCGCTGAAGCTTTCTTT
TRBD1	TRBV9	.	TRBJ2-5	CASSADRQETQYF	TGTGCCAGCAGCGCGGACAGGCAAGAGACCCAGTACTTC
TRBD1	TRBV19	.	TRBJ2-1	CASLAPGQGLNEQFF	TGTGCCAGCCTCGCTCCCGGACAGGGTCTCAATGAGCAGTTCTTC
.	TRBV9	.	TRBJ2-6	CASSVATGSGANVLTF	TGTGCCAGCAGCGTAGCTACGGGCTCTGGGGCCAACGTCCTGACTTTC
.	TRBV12-3/TRBV12-4	.	TRBJ2-7	CASSLGGGFKDEQYF	TGTGCCAGCAGTTTGGGGGGTGGCTTTAAGGACGAGCAGTACTTC
TRBD2	TRBV15	once	TRBJ2-2	CATSTSQGGLAGYTGELFF	TGTGCCACCAGCACATCCCAGGGGGGACTAGCGGGATATACCGGGGAGCTGTTTTTT
.	TRBV15	.	TRBJ1-5	CATSRDYQPQHF	TGTGCCACCAGCAGAGATTATCAGCCCCAGCATTTT
.	TRBV9	.	TRBJ2-2	CASRATSTGELFF	TGTGCCAGCAGGGCTACTAGCACCGGGGAGCTGTTTTTT
.	TRBV5-1	.	TRBJ2-1	CASSSEDSYNEQFF	TGCGCCAGCAGTTCGGAGGACTCCTACAATGAGCAGTTCTTC
.	TRBV4-1	.	TRBJ1-1	CASSRLIGDTEAFF	TGCGCCAGCAGCCGCCTGATTGGGGACACTGAAGCTTTCTTT
TRBD2	TRBV2	.	TRBJ2-1	CASSVGAGGSSYNEQFF	TGTGCCAGCAGTGTGGGGGCGGGGGGTAGCTCCTACAATGAGCAGTTCTTC
TRBD1	TRBV28	few	TRBJ2-7	CASRLDRVSYEQYF	TGTGCCAGCAGACTGGACAGGGTCTCCTACGAGCAGTACTTC
TRBD1	TRBV10-3	few	TRBJ2-1	CAISLTGTGDNNEQFF	TGTGCCATCAGTCTAACCGGGACAGGGGACAACAATGAGCAGTTCTTC
TRBD1	TRBV19	.	TRBJ1-1	CASRTGTGVGEAFF	TGTGCCAGTAGAACCGGGACAGGGGTAGGTGAAGCTTTCTTT
.	TRBV4-3	many	TRBJ2-7	CASSRGQSYEQYF	TGCGCCAGCAGCCGCGGACAGAGCTACGAGCAGTACTTC
TRBD2	TRBV12-3/TRBV12-4	.	TRBJ2-3	CASRRGLAGSTDTQYF	TGTGCCAGCAGGCGCGGACTAGCGGGATCGACCGATACGCAGTATTTT
.	TRBV5-1	few	TRBJ2-3	CASSLDGGAGTDTQYF	TGCGCCAGCAGCTTGGACGGGGGCGCGGGCACAGATACGCAGTATTTT
.	TRBV30	.	TRBJ1-1	CAWSVGQVPGDEAFF	TGTGCCTGGAGTGTAGGTCAGGTCCCTGGGGATGAAGCTTTCTTT
TRBD1	TRBV5-4	.	TRBJ2-5	CASSFRQGRQETQYF	TGTGCCAGCAGCTTTCGACAGGGACGCCAAGAGACCCAGTACTTC
.	TRBV5-1	.	TRBJ1-1	CASSLSVPNTEAFF	TGCGCCAGCAGCTTGTCGGTCCCTAACACTGAAGCTTTCTTT